The subject of this entry is one T cell receptor beta chain. This entry comes from a study of T cell responses to AZD1222 COVID-19 vaccine. With 0 bases removed from V and 7 bases from J, the gap between germline ends came to 13 bases. The CDR3 runs to 15 residues. The V gene's germline CDR1 is SGHDN and CDR2 FVKESK. Assay: immunoSEQ multiplex PCR; the TCRdb copy retains only in-frame clones and omits some. The profile shows roughly 81,000 clones, around nine tenths of them singletons. The source of this sequence is an adult in good health. The sample consisted of peripheral blood, taken on day 0 of AZD1222 vaccination. The V call is TRBV14, the J call TRBJ2-1; no definite D call. The CDR3 sequence is CASSQDVGSRNEQFF. In nucleotides, the CDR3 is TGTGCCAGCAGCCAAGACGTAGGATCCAGGAATGAGCAGTTCTTC.